The rows below give T cell receptor beta chains drawn from one sample of a study of blood T cell repertoires in COVID-19. Assay: immunoSEQ multiplex PCR; the TCRdb copy retains only in-frame clones and omits some. The top ten clones hold approximately 6.4% of a sample with 50,000 or so clones, under 95% of them seen once. Sequenced input: peripheral blood. The receptors come from an older man with active COVID-19. The CDR3 runs from the conserved cysteine through the conserved F or W. Fields, in order: D gene, V gene, clone size, J gene, CDR3 protein, CDR3 DNA. A D gene is named only where the DNA matches it firmly. Size tells how often a clone was seen (once, few, many) or the class of an expanded clone, and some rows leave it out.

D gene: TRBD2; V gene: TRBV2; clone size: NA; J gene: TRBJ2-7; CDR3 protein: CASSPTGGSYEQYF; CDR3 DNA: TGTGCCAGCAGTCCCACGGGGGGCTCCTACGAGCAGTACTTC
D gene: TRBD1; V gene: TRBV24-1; clone size: NA; J gene: TRBJ1-1; CDR3 protein: CATSDFNRGEAFF; CDR3 DNA: TGTGCCACCAGTGATTTTAACAGGGGTGAAGCTTTCTTT
D gene: NA; V gene: TRBV19; clone size: once; J gene: TRBJ2-1; CDR3 protein: CASSIGGVGEQFF; CDR3 DNA: TGTGCCAGTAGTATAGGTGGAGTGGGTGAGCAGTTCTTC
D gene: TRBD2; V gene: TRBV19; clone size: NA; J gene: TRBJ2-2; CDR3 protein: CATDGQMGLAGGNTGELFF; CDR3 DNA: TGTGCCACCGATGGACAAATGGGACTAGCGGGGGGGAACACCGGGGAGCTGTTTTTT
D gene: NA; V gene: TRBV5-1; clone size: few; J gene: TRBJ1-1; CDR3 protein: CASSLEANTEAFF; CDR3 DNA: TGCGCCAGCAGCTTGGAAGCGAACACTGAAGCTTTCTTT
D gene: TRBD1; V gene: TRBV2; clone size: NA; J gene: TRBJ2-3; CDR3 protein: CASRTGGASTDTQYF; CDR3 DNA: TGTGCCAGCAGGACAGGGGGCGCGAGCACAGATACGCAGTATTTT
D gene: NA; V gene: TRBV12-3/TRBV12-4; clone size: NA; J gene: TRBJ1-5; CDR3 protein: CASSPGRGQHF; CDR3 DNA: TGTGCCAGCAGCCCCGGTCGTGGCCAGCATTTT
D gene: NA; V gene: TRBV11-2; clone size: few; J gene: TRBJ2-3; CDR3 protein: CASSTLTRSTDTQYF; CDR3 DNA: TGTGCCAGCAGCACCTTAACTAGGAGCACAGATACGCAGTATTTT
D gene: NA; V gene: TRBV6-5; clone size: NA; J gene: TRBJ2-7; CDR3 protein: CASSYTQGSFGYEQYF; CDR3 DNA: TGTGCCAGCAGTTACACCCAGGGAAGCTTTGGGTACGAGCAGTACTTC
D gene: NA; V gene: TRBV5-4; clone size: NA; J gene: TRBJ2-7; CDR3 protein: CASSFRDTSYEQYF; CDR3 DNA: TGTGCCAGCAGCTTCCGGGACACCTCCTACGAGCAGTACTTC
D gene: NA; V gene: TRBV7-7; clone size: NA; J gene: TRBJ1-2; CDR3 protein: CASSPTGSGGRHGYTF; CDR3 DNA: TGTGCTAGCAGCCCCACAGGGAGCGGTGGTAGGCATGGCTACACCTTC
D gene: NA; V gene: TRBV7-2; clone size: NA; J gene: TRBJ2-2; CDR3 protein: CASSLAYTSAGELFF; CDR3 DNA: TGTGCCAGCAGCTTAGCGTACACGAGCGCCGGGGAGCTGTTTTTT
D gene: NA; V gene: TRBV19; clone size: NA; J gene: TRBJ2-2; CDR3 protein: CASTDGGANTGELFF; CDR3 DNA: TGTGCCAGTACCGATGGGGGCGCGAACACCGGGGAGCTGTTTTTT
D gene: NA; V gene: TRBV4-2; clone size: NA; J gene: TRBJ1-2; CDR3 protein: CASSQDYGGNYGYTF; CDR3 DNA: TGTGCCAGCAGCCAAGATTACGGGGGTAACTATGGCTACACCTTC
D gene: TRBD2; V gene: TRBV9; clone size: NA; J gene: TRBJ2-1; CDR3 protein: CASSVVGVAGTYNEQFF; CDR3 DNA: TGTGCCAGCAGCGTAGTGGGGGTAGCGGGGACATACAATGAGCAGTTCTTC
D gene: TRBD1; V gene: TRBV19; clone size: NA; J gene: TRBJ1-6; CDR3 protein: CASSSTGTGNTPLHF; CDR3 DNA: TGTGCCAGTAGTTCGACCGGGACAGGTAATACGCCCCTCCACTTT
D gene: TRBD1; V gene: TRBV29-1; clone size: NA; J gene: TRBJ1-1; CDR3 protein: CSVGTGVGNTEAFF; CDR3 DNA: TGCAGCGTTGGAACAGGGGTTGGGAACACTGAAGCTTTCTTT
D gene: TRBD2; V gene: TRBV3-1/TRBV3-2; clone size: NA; J gene: TRBJ2-5; CDR3 protein: CASSQVIFGGLAEETQYF; CDR3 DNA: TGTGCCAGCAGCCAAGTTATTTTCGGGGGACTAGCAGAGGAGACCCAGTACTTC
D gene: NA; V gene: TRBV9; clone size: NA; J gene: TRBJ2-2; CDR3 protein: CASSVGHVNTGELFF; CDR3 DNA: TGTGCCAGCAGCGTAGGGCACGTTAACACCGGGGAGCTGTTTTTT
D gene: TRBD1; V gene: TRBV3-1/TRBV3-2; clone size: NA; J gene: TRBJ2-1; CDR3 protein: CASSLGTGNNEQFF; CDR3 DNA: TGTGCCAGCAGCCTAGGGACAGGGAACAATGAGCAGTTCTTC
D gene: TRBD2; V gene: TRBV29-1; clone size: few; J gene: TRBJ2-3; CDR3 protein: CSVEGLAGENTDTQYF; CDR3 DNA: TGCAGCGTTGAAGGGCTAGCGGGGGAAAACACAGATACGCAGTATTTT